These T cell receptor beta chains were read from a single sample in a study of HIV-infected patients and healthy controls. TCRdb fed the 5' RACE reads into MiXCR, producing one record per CDR3 protein. The repertoire consists of about 64,000 distinct CDR3 sequences, with about 19% occurring once and the leading ten covering more than 1.4%. Sample: CD4+ T cells from blood. The receptors shown here come from a human donor in good health. The CDR3 runs from the conserved cysteine through the conserved F or W. The order of the fields is V gene, J gene, D gene, clone size, CDR3 DNA, CDR3 protein. A D gene is named only where the DNA matches it firmly. The size of a clone is reported for some rows only, either as once, few or many, or as a class for expanded clones.

v_gene: TRBV24-1; j_gene: TRBJ2-5; d_gene: .; abundance: many; CDR3nt: TGTGCCACAGACGGAGAGACCCAGTACTTC; CDR3aa: CATDGETQYF
v_gene: TRBV11-3; j_gene: TRBJ2-5; d_gene: .; abundance: many; CDR3nt: TGTGCCAGCACGACGGACAGACAGACCCAGTACTTC; CDR3aa: CASTTDRQTQYF
v_gene: TRBV20-1; j_gene: TRBJ2-1; d_gene: TRBD2; abundance: few; CDR3nt: TGCAGTGCTAGAGGTCTTAGCGGGGGAAGGCCGTTCTTC; CDR3aa: CSARGLSGGRPFF
v_gene: TRBV20-1; j_gene: TRBJ1-1; d_gene: .; abundance: medium-sized; CDR3nt: TGCAGTGCGACCAATCCCGGACGAGGTGGCACTGAAGCTTTCTTT; CDR3aa: CSATNPGRGGTEAFF
v_gene: TRBV2; j_gene: TRBJ2-3; d_gene: .; abundance: .; CDR3nt: TGTGCCGGACGACGGGAGACTCCAGATACGCAGTATTTT; CDR3aa: CAGRRETPDTQYF
v_gene: TRBV20-1; j_gene: TRBJ1-2; d_gene: .; abundance: .; CDR3nt: TGCAGTGCTAGCCCAGAGGTGGGGGTACCCCGGGGCTACACCTTC; CDR3aa: CSASPEVGVPRGYTF
v_gene: TRBV29-1; j_gene: TRBJ1-1; d_gene: .; abundance: .; CDR3nt: TGCAGCGTTCGACTTCACGAAGTGGGGACTGAAGCTTTCTTT; CDR3aa: CSVRLHEVGTEAFF
v_gene: TRBV7-3; j_gene: TRBJ2-1; d_gene: TRBD2; abundance: .; CDR3nt: TGTGCCAGCAGCCGTACGAGCGGGAGGACCAATGAGCAGTTCTTC; CDR3aa: CASSRTSGRTNEQFF
v_gene: TRBV6-5; j_gene: TRBJ2-7; d_gene: .; abundance: .; CDR3nt: TGTGCCAGCAGCCGGGGAGGTAGATCTCGGTCCTACGAGCAGTACTTC; CDR3aa: CASSRGGRSRSYEQYF
v_gene: TRBV4-2; j_gene: TRBJ2-1; d_gene: TRBD2; abundance: .; CDR3nt: TGTGCCAGCAGCCAAGAACTAGCGGGGGGCAGCGTGCAGTTCTTC; CDR3aa: CASSQELAGGSVQFF
v_gene: TRBV4-1; j_gene: TRBJ2-4; d_gene: .; abundance: once; CDR3nt: TGCGCCAGCAGCCAACCGACACAGGGCCCCATTCAGTACTTC; CDR3aa: CASSQPTQGPIQYF
v_gene: TRBV2; j_gene: TRBJ1-1; d_gene: .; abundance: few; CDR3nt: TGTGCCAGCAGCCCCTGGACATCAGGAACTGAAGCTTTCTTT; CDR3aa: CASSPWTSGTEAFF
v_gene: TRBV20-1; j_gene: TRBJ2-1; d_gene: TRBD1; abundance: .; CDR3nt: TGCAGTGCTAGAGACGGACAGGGACAGTTCTTC; CDR3aa: CSARDGQGQFF
v_gene: TRBV30; j_gene: TRBJ2-7; d_gene: .; abundance: many; CDR3nt: TGTGCCTGGAGTCTCGAAGGGAAACCCTACGAGCAGTACTTC; CDR3aa: CAWSLEGKPYEQYF
v_gene: TRBV20-1; j_gene: TRBJ1-1; d_gene: .; abundance: .; CDR3nt: TGCAGTGCTAGAGGCCGAGTGAACACTGAAGCTTTCTTT; CDR3aa: CSARGRVNTEAFF
v_gene: TRBV20-1; j_gene: TRBJ1-1; d_gene: .; abundance: .; CDR3nt: TGCAGTGCTATGTTGAACACTGAAGCTTTCTTT; CDR3aa: CSAMLNTEAFF
v_gene: TRBV4-1; j_gene: TRBJ1-6; d_gene: .; abundance: many; CDR3nt: TGCGCCAGCAGCCAAGACCCCAGGGGATCCTATAATTCACCCCTCCACTTT; CDR3aa: CASSQDPRGSYNSPLHF
v_gene: TRBV5-4; j_gene: TRBJ2-6; d_gene: .; abundance: few; CDR3nt: TGTGCCAGCAGCTTGTCGGGGCCCCTCTCTGGGGCCAACGTCCTGACTTTC; CDR3aa: CASSLSGPLSGANVLTF
v_gene: TRBV3-1; j_gene: TRBJ2-7; d_gene: .; abundance: few; CDR3nt: TGTGCCAGCAGCCTGAACCGGGCCGGGAGCGAGCAGTACTTC; CDR3aa: CASSLNRAGSEQYF
v_gene: TRBV3-1; j_gene: TRBJ1-1; d_gene: .; abundance: .; CDR3nt: TGTGCCAGCAGCTCCCAGGGAGTAAGGGGAAACACTGAAGCTTTCTTT; CDR3aa: CASSSQGVRGNTEAFF
v_gene: TRBV7-2; j_gene: TRBJ2-5; d_gene: TRBD2; abundance: many; CDR3nt: TGTGCCAGCAGCGCATCTAGCGGGGGGGGCCAAGAGACCCAGTACTTC; CDR3aa: CASSASSGGGQETQYF
v_gene: TRBV6-2/TRBV6-3; j_gene: TRBJ1-5; d_gene: .; abundance: many; CDR3nt: TGTGCCAGCAGTCCCCCCGGGACATTCACAACAACCCAGCATTTT; CDR3aa: CASSPPGTFTTTQHF
v_gene: TRBV3-1; j_gene: TRBJ2-7; d_gene: TRBD2; abundance: .; CDR3nt: TGTGCCAGCAGCCAACAGCAAGTAACTAGCGGAAAGCAGTACTTC; CDR3aa: CASSQQQVTSGKQYF
v_gene: TRBV30; j_gene: TRBJ1-5; d_gene: .; abundance: .; CDR3nt: TGTGCCTGGAGTGTGGGAGGTGTAAGCAATCAGCCCCAGCATTTT; CDR3aa: CAWSVGGVSNQPQHF
v_gene: TRBV30; j_gene: TRBJ1-2; d_gene: .; abundance: .; CDR3nt: TGTGCCTGGAGTGAGGCGCGGGGCAGAGGAGGCTACACCTTC; CDR3aa: CAWSEARGRGGYTF
v_gene: TRBV28; j_gene: TRBJ2-5; d_gene: .; abundance: many; CDR3nt: TGTGCCAGCAGGTCCTCCTCCGTAGTGTCCCAAGAGACCCAGTACTTC; CDR3aa: CASRSSSVVSQETQYF
v_gene: TRBV4-1; j_gene: TRBJ1-2; d_gene: .; abundance: many; CDR3nt: TGCGCCAGCAGCCAAGATATAAGGGCAGGCAGTCCCTATGGCTACACCTTC; CDR3aa: CASSQDIRAGSPYGYTF
v_gene: TRBV7-6; j_gene: TRBJ2-3; d_gene: .; abundance: many; CDR3nt: TGTGCCAGCAGCCAGGACATGGGGACAGATACGCAGTATTTT; CDR3aa: CASSQDMGTDTQYF
v_gene: TRBV28; j_gene: TRBJ1-2; d_gene: .; abundance: medium-sized; CDR3nt: TGTGCCAGCAGCATGGGAGGTTCCCCTAACTATGGCTACACCTTC; CDR3aa: CASSMGGSPNYGYTF
v_gene: TRBV20-1; j_gene: TRBJ1-2; d_gene: TRBD1; abundance: .; CDR3nt: TGCAGTGCTAGAAACTCCGGGACAGGGGACGGCTACACCTTC; CDR3aa: CSARNSGTGDGYTF
v_gene: TRBV11-3; j_gene: TRBJ2-3; d_gene: .; abundance: many; CDR3nt: TGTGCCAGCACCTTCCGAGGGGCAGATACGCAGTATTTT; CDR3aa: CASTFRGADTQYF
v_gene: TRBV24-1; j_gene: TRBJ1-4; d_gene: .; abundance: medium-sized; CDR3nt: TGTGCCACCAGTCGGGAGAGTTTCGAAAAACTGTTTTTT; CDR3aa: CATSRESFEKLFF
v_gene: TRBV20-1; j_gene: TRBJ2-5; d_gene: TRBD1; abundance: .; CDR3nt: TGCAGTGCCAGCGGGACAGGGGGCGAAGAGAGAGAGACCCAGTACTTC; CDR3aa: CSASGTGGEERETQYF
v_gene: TRBV20-1; j_gene: TRBJ1-4; d_gene: TRBD1; abundance: few; CDR3nt: TGCAGTGCAACGACAGGGGCCCTACCAACTAATGAAAAACTGTTTTTT; CDR3aa: CSATTGALPTNEKLFF
v_gene: TRBV12-3/TRBV12-4; j_gene: TRBJ2-2; d_gene: TRBD1; abundance: .; CDR3nt: TGTGCCAGCGGACGACAGGGAGCGACCGGGGAGCTGTTTTTT; CDR3aa: CASGRQGATGELFF
v_gene: TRBV6-2/TRBV6-3; j_gene: TRBJ1-4; d_gene: .; abundance: many; CDR3nt: TGTGCCAGCAGTAACTACGAGGCAACTAATGAAAAACTGTTTTTT; CDR3aa: CASSNYEATNEKLFF
v_gene: TRBV6-5; j_gene: TRBJ1-1; d_gene: .; abundance: once; CDR3nt: TGTGCCAGCAGTTTGGGCTATACAGGGATGACTGAAGCTTTCTTT; CDR3aa: CASSLGYTGMTEAFF
v_gene: TRBV6-5; j_gene: TRBJ2-3; d_gene: TRBD2; abundance: .; CDR3nt: TGTGCCAGCAGCCCTGGGATAGCGGGAGGGACAGATACGCAGTATTTT; CDR3aa: CASSPGIAGGTDTQYF
v_gene: TRBV5-5; j_gene: TRBJ1-6; d_gene: .; abundance: .; CDR3nt: TGTGCCAGCAGCTTGGGGGCGTCATATAATTCACCCCTCCACTTT; CDR3aa: CASSLGASYNSPLHF
v_gene: TRBV29-1; j_gene: TRBJ2-6; d_gene: .; abundance: few; CDR3nt: TGCAGCGTTGCCCCCACTGGGGCCAACGTCCTGACTTTC; CDR3aa: CSVAPTGANVLTF
v_gene: TRBV18; j_gene: TRBJ2-3; d_gene: .; abundance: few; CDR3nt: TGTGCCAGCTCACCACAGGAGGGGAGCACAGATACGCAGTATTTT; CDR3aa: CASSPQEGSTDTQYF
v_gene: TRBV20-1; j_gene: TRBJ2-1; d_gene: .; abundance: many; CDR3nt: TGCAGTGCTCCCTCCAGGGGAAACTTACACAATGAGCAGTTCTTC; CDR3aa: CSAPSRGNLHNEQFF
v_gene: TRBV25-1; j_gene: TRBJ1-3; d_gene: .; abundance: many; CDR3nt: TGTGCCAGCAGGGGAAACTCCCTTCTGGGATACTCTGGAAACACCATATATTTT; CDR3aa: CASRGNSLLGYSGNTIYF
v_gene: TRBV20-1; j_gene: TRBJ2-3; d_gene: .; abundance: many; CDR3nt: TGCAGTGCCCCAGGGGAGAGCACAGATACGCAGTATTTT; CDR3aa: CSAPGESTDTQYF
v_gene: TRBV2; j_gene: TRBJ1-5; d_gene: .; abundance: .; CDR3nt: TGTGCCAGCAGGAGAGAGGAATTGGGCAATCAGCCCCAGCATTTT; CDR3aa: CASRREELGNQPQHF
v_gene: TRBV12-3/TRBV12-4; j_gene: TRBJ2-1; d_gene: TRBD2; abundance: .; CDR3nt: TGTGCCAGCAGTACCCAATCTAGCGGGAGGGGGTTCTTC; CDR3aa: CASSTQSSGRGFF
v_gene: TRBV19; j_gene: TRBJ1-4; d_gene: .; abundance: .; CDR3nt: TGTGCCAGTAGTCCGCAAACGTATGGGGTTAATGAAAAACTGTTTTTT; CDR3aa: CASSPQTYGVNEKLFF
v_gene: TRBV7-2; j_gene: TRBJ2-3; d_gene: TRBD2; abundance: medium-sized; CDR3nt: TGTGCCAGCGGGACTAGCCCGGGTTCACAGTATTTT; CDR3aa: CASGTSPGSQYF
v_gene: TRBV6-1; j_gene: TRBJ2-5; d_gene: TRBD2; abundance: .; CDR3nt: TGTGCCAGCATTCGGACTAGCGAGGGTCTGGGGGAGACCCAGTACTTC; CDR3aa: CASIRTSEGLGETQYF
v_gene: TRBV6-6; j_gene: TRBJ1-5; d_gene: .; abundance: once; CDR3nt: TGTGCCAGCAAAGAAGAGGGGGGTCAGCCCCAGCATTTT; CDR3aa: CASKEEGGQPQHF
v_gene: TRBV20-1; j_gene: TRBJ1-6; d_gene: .; abundance: many; CDR3nt: TGCAGTGCTAGACAGGCGAGCTCCTATAATTCACCCCTCCACTTT; CDR3aa: CSARQASSYNSPLHF